This TCR beta chain was observed in a study of blood T cell repertoires in COVID-19. Participant reports of clinical history set cohort assignment. TCRdb's table, derived via immunoSEQ multiplex PCR, lists solely in-frame clones and lacks some. The sample lists around 280,000 clones; 85% to 90% were seen once. This clone showed up just once. This CDR3 is 13 amino acids long. The V end was cut by 2 bases, the J end by 6 bases, with 7 bases between. Looked up from germline, CDR1 is MNHNS and CDR2 is SASEGT. The sequence derives from a woman in her late teens or twenties with acute COVID-19. What was sequenced was PBMCs or T cells enriched from blood (not recorded which). The rearrangement links TRBV6-1 to TRBJ2-2; D is unresolved. The DNA of the CDR3 is TGTGCCAGCAGTGAATTTTCCGCCGGGGAGCTGTTTTTT. Amino acids: CASSEFSAGELFF.